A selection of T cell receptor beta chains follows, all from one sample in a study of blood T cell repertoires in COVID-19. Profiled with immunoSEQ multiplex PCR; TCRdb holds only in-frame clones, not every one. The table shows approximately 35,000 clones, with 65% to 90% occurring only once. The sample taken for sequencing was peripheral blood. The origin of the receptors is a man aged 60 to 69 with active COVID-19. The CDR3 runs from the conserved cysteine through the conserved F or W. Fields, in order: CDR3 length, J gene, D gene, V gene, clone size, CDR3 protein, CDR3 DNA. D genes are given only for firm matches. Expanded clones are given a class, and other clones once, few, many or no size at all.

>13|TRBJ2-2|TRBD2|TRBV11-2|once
CASGLAGTGELFF
TGTGCCTCCGGACTAGCGGGCACCGGGGAGCTGTTTTTT
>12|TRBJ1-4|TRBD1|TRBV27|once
CASRTGFEKLFF
TGTGCCAGCAGGACAGGGTTTGAAAAACTGTTTTTT
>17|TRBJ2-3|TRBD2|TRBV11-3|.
CASSLDLVAGDTDTQYF
TGTGCCAGCAGCTTAGATTTGGTAGCGGGGGACACAGATACGCAGTATTTT
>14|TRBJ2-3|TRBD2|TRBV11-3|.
CASSVLATTDTQYF
TGTGCCAGCAGCGTACTAGCGACCACAGATACGCAGTATTTT
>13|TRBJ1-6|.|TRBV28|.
CASSLSGGSPLHF
TGTGCCAGCAGTTTATCTGGGGGCTCACCCCTCCACTTT
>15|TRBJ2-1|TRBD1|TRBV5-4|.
CASSLGARGRDEQFF
TGTGCCAGCAGCTTGGGGGCCAGGGGGCGCGATGAGCAGTTCTTC
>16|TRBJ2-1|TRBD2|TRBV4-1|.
CASSPASGSWDNEQFF
TGCGCCAGCAGCCCCGCAAGCGGGAGCTGGGACAATGAGCAGTTCTTC
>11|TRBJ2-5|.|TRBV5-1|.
CASSYQETQYF
TGCGCCAGCAGCTACCAGGAGACCCAGTACTTC
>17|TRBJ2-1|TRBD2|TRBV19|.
CASSILAGGRGYNEQFF
TGTGCCAGTAGTATCCTAGCGGGAGGGCGAGGGTACAATGAGCAGTTCTTC
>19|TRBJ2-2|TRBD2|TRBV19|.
CASSTRGLAGGPGTGELFF
TGTGCCAGTAGTACCCGGGGACTAGCGGGAGGGCCTGGGACCGGGGAGCTGTTTTTT
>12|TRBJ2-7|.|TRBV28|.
CASSLLGGEQYF
TGTGCCAGCAGTCTCCTAGGTGGGGAGCAGTACTTC
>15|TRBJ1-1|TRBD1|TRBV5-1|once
CASSLVGQTNTEAFF
TGCGCCAGCAGCTTGGTGGGACAGACGAACACTGAAGCTTTCTTT
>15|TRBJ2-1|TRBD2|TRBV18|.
CASSPLAGVLHEQFF
TGTGCCAGCTCACCGCTAGCGGGAGTACTCCATGAGCAGTTCTTC
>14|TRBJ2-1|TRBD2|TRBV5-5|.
CASSLLAGVNEQFF
TGTGCCAGCAGCTTGCTAGCGGGAGTCAATGAGCAGTTCTTC
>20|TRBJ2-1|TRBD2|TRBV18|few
CASSPTTPSGRPSSYNEQFF
TGTGCCAGCTCACCTACGACCCCTAGCGGGAGGCCTAGCTCCTACAATGAGCAGTTCTTC
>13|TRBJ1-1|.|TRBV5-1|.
CASSLVANTEAFF
TGCGCCAGCAGCTTGGTAGCGAACACTGAAGCTTTCTTT
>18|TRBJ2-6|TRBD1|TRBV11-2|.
CASRRSGQSISGANVLTF
TGTGCCAGCCGTAGGTCGGGACAGTCGATCTCTGGGGCCAACGTCCTGACTTTC
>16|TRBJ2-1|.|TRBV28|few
CASSSPGLSSYNEQFF
TGTGCCAGCAGTTCCCCCGGGTTGAGCTCCTACAATGAGCAGTTCTTC
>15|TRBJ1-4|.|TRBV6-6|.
CASSRSVATNEKLFF
TGTGCCAGCAGTCGGTCGGTTGCAACTAATGAAAAACTGTTTTTT
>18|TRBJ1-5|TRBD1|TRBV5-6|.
CASSLRTGSKAGNQPQHF
TGTGCCAGCAGCTTGAGGACAGGGTCAAAGGCGGGGAATCAGCCCCAGCATTTT
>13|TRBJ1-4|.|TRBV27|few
CASKTGRSEKLFF
TGTGCCAGCAAAACAGGACGGTCTGAAAAACTGTTTTTT
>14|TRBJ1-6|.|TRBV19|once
CASSITGYNSPLHF
TGTGCCAGTAGTATCACCGGCTATAATTCACCCCTCCACTTT
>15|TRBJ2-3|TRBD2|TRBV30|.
CAWSTLAGFTDTQYF
TGTGCCTGGAGTACCCTAGCGGGGTTCACAGATACGCAGTATTTT
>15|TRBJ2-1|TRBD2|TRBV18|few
CASSPKTSGTHEQFF
TGTGCCAGCTCACCCAAGACTAGCGGGACACATGAGCAGTTCTTC
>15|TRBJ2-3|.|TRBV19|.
CASQVLAGLTDTQYF
TGTGCCAGTCAAGTCCTTGCGGGTCTCACAGATACGCAGTATTTT
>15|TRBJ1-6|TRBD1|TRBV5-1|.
CASSLSGTGASPLHF
TGCGCCAGCAGCTTGTCGGGGACAGGGGCCTCACCCCTCCACTTT
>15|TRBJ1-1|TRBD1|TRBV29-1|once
CSVVGTGGSHTEAFF
TGCAGCGTTGTCGGGACAGGGGGCAGTCACACTGAAGCTTTCTTT
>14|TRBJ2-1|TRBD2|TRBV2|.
CASSVLAGGYKQFF
TGTGCCAGCAGTGTTCTAGCGGGAGGCTATAAGCAGTTCTTC
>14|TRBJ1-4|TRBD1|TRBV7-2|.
CASSRTGFGEKLFF
TGTGCCAGCAGCCGGACAGGGTTCGGTGAAAAACTGTTTTTT
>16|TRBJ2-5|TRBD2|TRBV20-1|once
CSASPYIAGGGETQYF
TGCAGTGCTAGTCCCTATATAGCGGGAGGAGGAGAGACCCAGTACTTC
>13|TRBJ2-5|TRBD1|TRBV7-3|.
CASSLGTVETQYF
TGTGCCAGCAGCCTCGGGACAGTAGAGACCCAGTACTTC
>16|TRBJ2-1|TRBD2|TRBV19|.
CASSRTSGRANNEQFF
TGTGCCAGCTCTAGGACTAGCGGGAGGGCAAACAATGAGCAGTTCTTC
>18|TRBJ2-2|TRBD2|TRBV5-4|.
CASSLGGLAGQRGGELFF
TGTGCCAGCAGCTTGGGGGGACTAGCGGGCCAGAGGGGCGGGGAGCTGTTTTTT
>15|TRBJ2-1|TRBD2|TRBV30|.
CAWLAGGVSYNEQFF
TGTGCCTGGTTAGCGGGAGGAGTCTCCTACAATGAGCAGTTCTTC
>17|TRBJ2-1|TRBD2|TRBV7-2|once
CASSFLPTSGRPPEQFF
TGTGCCAGCAGCTTCCTCCCGACTAGCGGGAGGCCTCCCGAGCAGTTCTTC
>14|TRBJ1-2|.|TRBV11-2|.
CASSFAGGGYGYTF
TGTGCCAGCAGCTTCGCGGGGGGTGGTTATGGCTACACCTTC